This T cell receptor beta chain came from a study of human T cells and chemical hapten exposure. Study outcomes and limitations: Compared to controls, expanded TCRs made significantly more large clusters of similar CDR3s.

The library put unique molecular identifiers onto individual cDNA molecules. Via MiXCR, TCRdb re-called the RACE reads, giving one row per CDR3 protein. Of some 400,000 distinct CDR3 sequences in the sample, 4.8% were seen once. Time point here: patch test 1, 2 weeks after DPC sensitization. The sample's treatment: therapeutic diphenylcyclopropenone sensitization with weekly scalp DPC. This clonotype showed up many times. Antigen unknown. The sample was whole blood, taken in connection with sensitization to the hapten diphenylcyclopropenone (DPC). This clonotype was obtained from a woman in her fifties or sixties with alopecia areata. Some clones in this sample may be carry-over from other donors' samples.

In DNA form, the CDR3 reads TGTGCCAGCAGCTCAGCGGGGACCTCCTACGAGCAGTACTTC. Amino acids: CASSSAGTSYEQYF. The rearrangement uses TRBV7-2 and TRBJ2-7; the match to TRBD2 covers 7 bases. Germline CDR1 is SGHTA and CDR2 is FQGNSA. The V and J ends lost 4 bases and 0 bases, in that order; junction bases with no gene match: 3. This CDR3 has 14 amino acids.